This TCR beta chain was found in a study of identical twins. Regarding the study as a whole: Beta out-of-frame sequences displayed a weaker excess of sharing between twins.

Notes on this clonotype: What it binds is unknown.

The ends were cut back, 0 bases at V and 4 bases at J, with 13 bases in the middle. The CDR3 runs 16 residues. Germline CDR1 and CDR2: MNHEY and SVGAGI. From the 5' RACE reads, TCRdb called clonotypes with MiXCR, one entry per CDR3 protein. The sample consists of around 280,000 distinct CDR3 sequences, under 9.5% of them appearing once. The sample was also linked to a second study, of yellow fever vaccine responses in identical twins.

The chain employs TRBV6-5 and TRBJ1-5; D not certain. The sample consisted of memory (CD45RO+) T cells sorted from blood. This clonotype originated in a woman in her late teens or twenties in good health. The CDR3 DNA sequence: TGTGCCAGCAGTTACTCTGGCCGCCTTGGGAATCAGCCCCAGCATTTT. Its protein product is CASSYSGRLGNQPQHF.